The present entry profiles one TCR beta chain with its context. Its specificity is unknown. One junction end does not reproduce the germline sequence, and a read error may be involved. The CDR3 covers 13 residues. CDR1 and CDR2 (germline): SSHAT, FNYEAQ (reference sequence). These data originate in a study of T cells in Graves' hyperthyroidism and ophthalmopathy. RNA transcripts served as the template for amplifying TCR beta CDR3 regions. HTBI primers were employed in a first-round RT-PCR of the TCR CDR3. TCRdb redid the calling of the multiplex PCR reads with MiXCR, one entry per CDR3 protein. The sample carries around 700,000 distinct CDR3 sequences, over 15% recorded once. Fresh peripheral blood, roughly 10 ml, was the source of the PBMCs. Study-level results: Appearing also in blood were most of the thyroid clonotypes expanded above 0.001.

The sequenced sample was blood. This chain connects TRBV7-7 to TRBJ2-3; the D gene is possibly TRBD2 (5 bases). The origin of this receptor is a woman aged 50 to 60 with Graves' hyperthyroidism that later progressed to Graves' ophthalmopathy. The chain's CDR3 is CASSERETDTQYF. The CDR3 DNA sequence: TGTGCTAGCAGCGAAAGGGAGACAGATACGCAGTATTTT. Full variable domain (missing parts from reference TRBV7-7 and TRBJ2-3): GAGVSQSPRYKVTKRGQDVTLRCDPISSHATLYWYQQALGQGPEFLTYFNYEAQPDKSGLPSDRFSAERPEGSISTLTIQRTEQRDSAMYRCASSERETDTQYFGPGTRLTVL.